This T cell receptor beta chain stems from a study of T cell responses to AZD1222 COVID-19 vaccine. As for this clone: Its antigen is undetermined.

Study results and caveats: Within unmutated variant regions lay the reported targets of nearly half of spike-specific TCRs. Receipt of two AZD1222 doses was followed by a rise in Spike-specific TCR breadth and depth. Possibly, clonal diversity was underestimated; donors were largely white British and included more females.

The CDR3 runs to 15 residues. Trimming left V 1 base short and J 4 bases short, with 13 bases between. CDR1 and CDR2 (germline): MGHRA, YSYEKL. Only in-frame clones appear in the TCRdb table, and some are missing; sequencing was by immunoSEQ multiplex PCR. The sample includes about 140,000 clones, over 90% of them seen just once. This sequence originates from an adult in good health. The sequencing here drew on peripheral blood, taken on day 0 of MenACWY control vaccination. This chain links TRBV4-1 with TRBJ1-2; unclear D gene. The CDR3 protein is CASSQGSLEVYGYTF. CDR3 in DNA: TGCGCCAGCAGCCAAGGTAGCCTTGAGGTCTATGGCTACACCTTC.